The clone carrying this T cell receptor beta chain was recorded a few times. PCR was performed a second time for roughly 6 to 12 cycles using a sample-barcoded 5' primer and a J-beta primer mix. TCRdb analysed the 5' RACE reads with MiXCR anew, one entry per CDR3 protein. The sample shows approximately 810,000 distinct CDR3 sequences, more than 25% of them seen only once. This CDR3 comprises 14 residues. Trimming took 5 bases from V and 0 from J; bases not matched to a gene: 3. The germline V gene encodes CDR1 MNHEY and CDR2 SVGAGI. The sample comes from a study of blood T cells in healthy people across ages. The amount of total RNA extracted per sample was at least 5 micrograms.

Specimen: blood. This chain connects TRBV6-5 to TRBJ1-1; 7 bases are shared with TRBD1. The clonotype originates from a woman aged 80 or over in good health. DNA for the CDR3: TGTGCCAGCAGTGCGGGACAGTTGAACACTGAAGCTTTCTTT. Its translation is CASSAGQLNTEAFF.